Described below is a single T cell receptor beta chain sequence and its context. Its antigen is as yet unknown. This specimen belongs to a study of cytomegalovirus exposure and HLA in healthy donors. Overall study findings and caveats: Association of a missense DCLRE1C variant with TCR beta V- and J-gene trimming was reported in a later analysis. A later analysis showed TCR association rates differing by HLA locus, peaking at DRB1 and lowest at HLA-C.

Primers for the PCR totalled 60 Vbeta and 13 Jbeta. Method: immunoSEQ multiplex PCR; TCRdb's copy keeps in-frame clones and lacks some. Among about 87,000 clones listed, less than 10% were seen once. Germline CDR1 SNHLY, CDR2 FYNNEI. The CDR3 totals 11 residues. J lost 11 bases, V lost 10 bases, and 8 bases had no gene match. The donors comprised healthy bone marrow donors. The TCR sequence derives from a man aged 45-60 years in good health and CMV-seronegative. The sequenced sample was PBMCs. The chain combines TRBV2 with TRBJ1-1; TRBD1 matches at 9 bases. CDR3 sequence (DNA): TGTGCCAACAGACTGGGACAGGGCGCTTTCTTT. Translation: CANRLGQGAFF.